A single sample gave rise to the 13 T cell receptor beta chains below, sequenced in a study of molecular identifiers for immune sequencing clone quantification. TCRdb redid the calling of the PCR reads with MiXCR, one entry per CDR3 protein. In the table there are 300,000 to 400,000 distinct CDR3 sequences, roughly 24% of which are singletons. Sequenced input: naive CD8+ T cells from blood, with Jurkat cell RNA spiked in. Regarding subset: FACS-sorted CD8+CD4-CCR7+CD45RA+ naive T cells. The origin of the receptors is a human donor in good health. Some libraries in this study had Jurkat cell RNA spiked in.

This clonotype has only a few counts. This chain uses TRBV10-3 with TRBJ2-7, with TRBD2 matching over 7 bases. Losses at the gene ends were 11 bases for V and 9 bases for J; bases not matched to a gene: 4. This CDR3 is 9 amino acids long. Germline loops: CDR1 ENHRY, CDR2 SYGVKD. For the CDR3, the DNA is TGTGCCCCCGCGGGGGTGCAGTACTTC. Its protein is CAPAGVQYF.

The chain joins TRBV30 to TRBJ1-2; D gene ambiguous. Per germline, CDR1 GTSNPN and CDR2 SVGIG (reference sequence). V was trimmed by 3 bases and J by 1 base, leaving 12 bases between them. This CDR3 spans 14 amino acids. Here the CDR3 reads CAWSSLGVNYGYTF. DNA of the CDR3: TGTGCCTGGAGCTCACTCGGTGTTAACTATGGCTACACCTTC.

This clonotype was found many times. The CDR3 DNA is TGCGCCAGCAGCCAAGAGGGGACCTCCACCGGGGAGCTGTTTTTT. This translates into CASSQEGTSTGELFF. V is TRBV4-1 and J is TRBJ2-2, with D perhaps matching TRBD1 or TRBD2 (5 bases each). This CDR3 is 15 amino acids long. V gave up 0 bases and J gave up 4 bases, with 9 bases separating them. Germline V gives CDR1 MGHRA, CDR2 YSYEKL.

V is TRBV27 and J is TRBJ2-3, with 7 bases matching TRBD2. Germline loops: CDR1 MNHEY, CDR2 SMNVEV (reference sequence). The CDR3 has 16 amino acids. V was clipped by 4 bases and J by 4 bases; unmatched bases: 11. CDR3 coding DNA: TGTGCCAGCAGTTGGAGGCTAGCGGTTGCTGCAGATACGCAGTATTTT. Translating it yields CASSWRLAVAADTQYF.

For this clonotype: Since a much larger clone is just one base distant, this may be a read error. This rearrangement joins TRBV6-5 to TRBJ2-1; 14 bases line up with TRBD2. The germline V gene encodes CDR1 MNHEY and CDR2 SVGAGI. CDR3 length: 16 amino acids. V lost 6 bases, J lost 8 bases, and 9 bases stayed unmatched. CDR3 DNA sequence: TGTGCCAGCAGATTAACGAGACTAGCGGGGGGGCATGAGCAGTTCTTC. It translates to CASRLTRLAGGHEQFF.

About this clonotype itself: This clone may be a read error of a much larger clone one base away. V gene TRBV27 combines with J gene TRBJ1-1, with unresolved D. Germline V lookup: CDR1 MNHEY, CDR2 SMNVEV (reference sequence). The CDR3 spans 15 residues. The CDR3, as DNA: TGTGCCAACAGTTTAATTCTCGGACGCCTCACTGAAGCTTTCTTT. Protein product: CANSLILGRLTEAFF.

This chain links TRBV7-9 with TRBJ2-7, with D unresolved. V gave up 5 bases and J gave up 4 bases, with 6 bases separating them. The CDR3 is 11 residues long. Germline CDR1 is SEHNR and CDR2 is FQNEAQ (reference sequence). The CDR3 here is CASSHDYEQYF. The CDR3 coding sequence is TGTGCCAGCAGCCACGATTACGAGCAGTACTTC.

This clonotype was counted between two and nine times. The J gene is TRBJ2-7, the V gene TRBV5-1; 9 bases line up with TRBD1. Germline CDR1 is SGHRS and CDR2 is YFSETQ. The CDR3 runs 14 residues. The V gene end was trimmed by 4 bases and the J gene end by 4 bases; junction bases not matched to a gene: 6. Here the CDR3 reads CASSIGTGLYEQYF. The CDR3 DNA follows: TGCGCCAGCAGCATCGGGACAGGGCTTTACGAGCAGTACTTC.

This clonotype came up many times. The V gene is TRBV7-2, the J gene TRBJ2-1, with 9 bases identical to TRBD1. The J segment lost 4 bases and the V segment lost 4 bases, leaving 11 bases of the junction unmatched. This CDR3 is built from 17 residues. CDR1 is SGHTA and CDR2 is FQGNSA in the germline V gene. CDR3 amino acids: CASSSDTRDRAYNEQFF. The CDR3 DNA is TGTGCCAGCAGCTCCGACACCCGGGACAGGGCGTACAATGAGCAGTTCTTC.

The chain links TRBV5-4 to TRBJ2-7; 7 positions agree with TRBD2. Germline assignment: CDR1 SGHNT and CDR2 YYREEE (reference sequence). J was trimmed by 7 bases and V by 4 bases; bases with no gene match: 8. The CDR3 covers 13 residues. CDR3 amino acids: CASSRREVREQYF. The CDR3 DNA reads as TGTGCCAGCAGCCGACGGGAGGTGAGGGAGCAGTACTTC.

This clonotype was picked up many times. The chain links TRBV19 to TRBJ2-1; TRBD2 aligns across 15 bases. This CDR3 comprises 16 residues. With 4 bases clipped from V and 8 bases from J, the junction kept 6 bases outside the gene matches. Germline V lookup: CDR1 LNHDA, CDR2 SQIVND (reference sequence). The DNA of the CDR3 is TGTGCCAGTAGTACCAGGACTAGCGGGAGGGACGATGAGCAGTTCTTC. Its protein product is CASSTRTSGRDDEQFF. The variable domain in full, completed from reference TRBV19 and TRBJ2-1, reads DGGITQSPKYLFRKEGQNVTLSCEQNLNHDAMYWYRQDPGQGLRLIYYSQIVNDFQKGDIAEGYSVSREKKESFPLTVTSAQKNPTAFYLCASSTRTSGRDDEQFFGPGTRLTVL.

This clonotype has a count of ten or more. The chain employs TRBV7-9 and TRBJ1-2; D is unclear. The CDR3 is 13 amino acids. The ends were cut back, 0 bases at V and 0 bases at J, with 2 bases in the middle. The germline V gene has CDR1 SEHNR and CDR2 FQNEAQ (reference sequence). CDR3 protein: CASSLATNYGYTF. The CDR3 DNA sequence: TGTGCCAGCAGCTTAGCAACTAACTATGGCTACACCTTC.

Remarks on this clonotype: A much larger clone differs from this one at a single base, so this may be a read error. The chain recombines TRBV24-1 with TRBJ2-2; no reliable D call. This CDR3 has 14 residues. Germline-derived CDR1 and CDR2 are KGHDR and SFDVKD. V was cut by 4 bases and J by 6 bases, with 11 bases left in between. CDR3 loop: CATSEFFAAGELFF. CDR3 nucleotide sequence: TGTGCCACCAGTGAGTTCTTTGCAGCCGGGGAGCTGTTTTTT.